Listed here are 4 T cell receptor beta chains from one sample, sequenced in a study of control samples from healthy donors and cancer patients. Assay: immunoSEQ multiplex PCR; the TCRdb copy retains only in-frame clones and omits some. The data show 100,000 to 150,000 clones, 85% to 95% seen once. Sequenced sample: PBMCs. The receptor source for this set is a man older than 75 with head and neck cancer.

The chain links TRBV2 to TRBJ1-2, with a weak D call TRBD1 (6 bases). Germline assignment: CDR1 SNHLY and CDR2 FYNNEI. The CDR3 is made up of 12 amino acids. V dropped 11 bases and J dropped 3 bases, with 13 bases sitting between them. CDR3 in amino acids: CARQGLHYGYTF. The CDR3 DNA reads TGTGCCCGCCAGGGGCTGCACTATGGCTACACCTTC. Combining the CDR3 with reference TRBV2 and TRBJ1-2 gives the whole variable domain EPEVTQTPSHQVTQMGQEVILRCVPISNHLYFYWYRQILGQKVEFLVSFYNNEISEKSEIFDDQFSVERPDGSNFTLKIRSTKLEDSAMYFCARQGLHYGYTFGSGTRLTVV.

The chain has TRBV10-1 and TRBJ1-4; D uncertain. Germline CDR1 and CDR2: WNHNN and SYGVQD (reference sequence). This CDR3 is built from 15 residues. V lost 2 bases to trimming and J lost 0 bases, with 7 bases between them. CDR3 in DNA: TGCGCCAGCAGTGAGGATGGTGCAACTAATGAAAAACTGTTTTTT. The encoded protein is CASSEDGATNEKLFF.

The chain is built from TRBV5-1 and TRBJ1-2; D is unresolved. The germline gives CDR1 SGHRS, CDR2 YFSETQ. V was pared by 0 bases and J by 2 bases, with 17 bases between. The CDR3 is made up of 17 amino acids. In nucleotides, the CDR3 is TGCGCCAGCAGCTTGGTAGCGAGGAACGCTTCAAACTATGGCTACACCTTC. Translation: CASSLVARNASNYGYTF.

As for this clone: The same CDR3 can be traced to other DNA sequences in this sample. The chain employs TRBV15 and TRBJ2-7, with D possibly being TRBD2 (5 bases). CDR1 is LNHNV, CDR2 YYDKDF, per germline (reference sequence). Trimming removed 5 bases at V and 4 bases at J, with 18 bases between. The CDR3 runs to 15 residues. The CDR3 loop reads CATSPRTGPTYEQYF. CDR3 in DNA: TGTGCCACCAGCCCTCGGACTGGACCAACTTACGAGCAGTACTTC.